Detailed here is one T cell receptor beta chain. Its specificity is not known. The CDR3 extends over 15 amino acids. With 5 bases clipped from V and 14 bases from J, the junction kept 18 bases outside the gene matches. Germline V gene sequence: CDR1 SGHRS, CDR2 YFSETQ. The record originates from a study of blood T cells in healthy people across ages. Broader study findings: Because sorting was not performed, PBMCs prevented conclusive naive versus antigen-experienced comparison. In long-lived donors, naive CD4+ cell counts and diversity exceeded those of aged donors.

Total RNA extraction produced at least 5.5 micrograms (per sample) for the study. Primed by a sample-barcoded 5' primer and a J-beta primer mix, a second PCR proceeded for about 6 to 12 cycles. From the 5' RACE reads, TCRdb called clonotypes with MiXCR, one entry per CDR3 protein. The sample consists of approximately 680,000 distinct CDR3 sequences, 32% of them appearing once. Sequencing was carried out using blood. This chain connects TRBV5-1 to TRBJ1-4; 7 bases are shared with TRBD1. The clonotype comes from a woman of 80 years or more in good health. The CDR3: CASSSEGATSAGLFF. CDR3 DNA: TGCGCCAGCAGTTCGGAGGGGGCAACATCCGCGGGGCTGTTTTTT.